The source of this T cell receptor (beta chain) is a study of T cell responses to AZD1222 COVID-19 vaccine. Findings and limits, study-wide: Seropositive status at baseline applied to only five to seven AZD1222 recipients.

Germline values: CDR1 MNHEY, CDR2 SVGAGI. The CDR3 is 15 amino acids. Trimming cost V 1 base and J 7 bases; bases outside gene matches: 6. Profiled with immunoSEQ multiplex PCR; TCRdb holds only in-frame clones, not every one. The profile shows roughly 150,000 clones, roughly 88% of them singletons. In regard to this clone: What it recognizes is unknown.

This clonotype was obtained from an adult who received the AZD1222 COVID-19 vaccine. This sequence joins TRBV6-5 and TRBJ2-1; 8 bases fit TRBD1. The sequencing used peripheral blood, collected 28 days after the second AZD1222 dose. This chain's CDR3 is CASSYFRGRRNEQFF. The CDR3 coding sequence is TGTGCCAGCAGTTACTTCAGGGGGCGTAGGAATGAGCAGTTCTTC.